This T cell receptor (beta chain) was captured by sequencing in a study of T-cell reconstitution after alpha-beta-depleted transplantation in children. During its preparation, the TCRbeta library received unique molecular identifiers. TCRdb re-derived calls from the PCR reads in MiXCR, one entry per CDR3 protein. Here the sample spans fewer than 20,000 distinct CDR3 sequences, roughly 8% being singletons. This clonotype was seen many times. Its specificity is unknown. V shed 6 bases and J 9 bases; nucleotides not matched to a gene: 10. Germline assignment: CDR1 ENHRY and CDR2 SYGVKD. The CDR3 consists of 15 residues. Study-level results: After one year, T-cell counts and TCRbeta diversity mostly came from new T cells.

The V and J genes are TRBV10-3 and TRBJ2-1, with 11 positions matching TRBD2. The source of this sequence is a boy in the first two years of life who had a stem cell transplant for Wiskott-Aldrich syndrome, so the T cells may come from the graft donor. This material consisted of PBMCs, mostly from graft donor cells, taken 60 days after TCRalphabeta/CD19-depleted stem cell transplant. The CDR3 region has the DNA TGTGCCATCAGGTTAACTAGCGGGAGTCTCACTGAGCAGTTCTTC. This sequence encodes CAIRLTSGSLTEQFF.